This T cell receptor beta chain was sequenced in a study of T cell repertoires in cytomegalovirus infection. About the study: Indications came from public TCR beta signatures; they pointed to CMV infection and to a matching HLA type. Study-wide results and limits: Carriers of CMV plus the relevant HLA were identified by cumulative public TCR beta family frequency. Predominance within the ex vivo response was attributable to HLA-C-restricted CMV-specific TCR beta clonotypes.

MiXCR was run by TCRdb on the reads, yielding one entry per CDR3 protein. Of around 94,000 distinct CDR3 sequences in the sample, more than 15% were seen once. With regard to this clonotype: Its antigen is currently unknown.

Trimming left V 2 bases short and J 0 bases short, with 11 bases between. CDR3 length: 16 residues. Germline CDR1 is MNHEY and CDR2 is SVGAGI. The TCR sequence derives from a human donor in good health (CMV status not recorded). Some clones in this sample may be carry-over from other donors' samples. Sequences were obtained from PBMCs. This chain links TRBV6-5 with TRBJ1-3; D gene uncertain. The CDR3 region has the DNA TGTGCCAGCAGTTACGGCCCCAGCGACTCTGGAAACACCATATATTTT. It encodes CASSYGPSDSGNTIYF.